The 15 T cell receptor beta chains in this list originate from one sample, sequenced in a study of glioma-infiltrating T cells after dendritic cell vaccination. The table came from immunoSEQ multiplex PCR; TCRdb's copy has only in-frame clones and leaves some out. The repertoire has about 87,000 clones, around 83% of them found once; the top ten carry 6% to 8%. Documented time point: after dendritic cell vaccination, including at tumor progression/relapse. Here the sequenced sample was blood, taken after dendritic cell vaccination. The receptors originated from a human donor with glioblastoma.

The CDR3 region has the DNA TGTGCCAGCACCAACATCGGGATAGCGGGTTTCACAGATACGCAGTATTTT. This translates into CASTNIGIAGFTDTQYF. The V call is TRBV4-2, the J call TRBJ2-3; TRBD2 matches at 7 bases. From germline, CDR1 is LGHNA and CDR2 YNFKEQ. V gave up 7 bases and J gave up 2 bases; unmatched junction bases: 15. The CDR3 consists of 17 residues.

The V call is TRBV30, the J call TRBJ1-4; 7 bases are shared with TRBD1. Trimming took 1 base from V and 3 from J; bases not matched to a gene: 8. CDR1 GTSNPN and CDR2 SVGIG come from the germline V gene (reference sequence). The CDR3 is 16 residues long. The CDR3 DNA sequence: TGTGCCTGGAGTGCCTACGGGGGACAGTCTAATGAAAAACTGTTTTTT. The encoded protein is CAWSAYGGQSNEKLFF.

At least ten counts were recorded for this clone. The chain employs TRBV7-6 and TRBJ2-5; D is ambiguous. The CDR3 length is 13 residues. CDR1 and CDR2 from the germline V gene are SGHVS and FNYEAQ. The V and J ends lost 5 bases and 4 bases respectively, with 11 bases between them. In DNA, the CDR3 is TGTGCCAGCAGCCCAACTCCTCTAGAGACCCAGTACTTC. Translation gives CASSPTPLETQYF.

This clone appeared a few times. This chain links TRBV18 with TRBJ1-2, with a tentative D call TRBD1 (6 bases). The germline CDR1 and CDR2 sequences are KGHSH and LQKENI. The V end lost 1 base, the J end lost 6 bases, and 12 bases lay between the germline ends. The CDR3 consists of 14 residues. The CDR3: CASSPQGEGDGYTF. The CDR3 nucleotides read TGTGCCAGCTCACCACAGGGGGAAGGGGATGGCTACACCTTC.

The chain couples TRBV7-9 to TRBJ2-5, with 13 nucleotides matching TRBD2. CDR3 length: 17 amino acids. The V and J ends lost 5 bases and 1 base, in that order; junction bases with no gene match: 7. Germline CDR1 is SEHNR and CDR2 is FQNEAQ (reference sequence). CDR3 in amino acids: CASSPSTSGGTQETQYF. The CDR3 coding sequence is TGTGCCAGCAGCCCGTCGACTAGCGGGGGGACCCAAGAGACCCAGTACTTC.

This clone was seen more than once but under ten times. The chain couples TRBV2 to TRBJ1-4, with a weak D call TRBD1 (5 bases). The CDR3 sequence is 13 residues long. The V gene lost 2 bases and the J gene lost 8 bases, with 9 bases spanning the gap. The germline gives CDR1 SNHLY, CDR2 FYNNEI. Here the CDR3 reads CASSELRGEKLFF. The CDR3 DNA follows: TGTGCCAGCAGTGAATTGCGGGGCGAAAAACTGTTTTTT.

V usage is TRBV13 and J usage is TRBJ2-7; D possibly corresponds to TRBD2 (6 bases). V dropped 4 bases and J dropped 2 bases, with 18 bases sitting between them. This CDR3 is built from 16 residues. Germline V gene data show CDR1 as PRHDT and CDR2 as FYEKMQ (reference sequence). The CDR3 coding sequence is TGTGCCAGCAGCTCGACAACCGGGAGAACACCCTACGAGCAGTACTTC. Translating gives CASSSTTGRTPYEQYF.

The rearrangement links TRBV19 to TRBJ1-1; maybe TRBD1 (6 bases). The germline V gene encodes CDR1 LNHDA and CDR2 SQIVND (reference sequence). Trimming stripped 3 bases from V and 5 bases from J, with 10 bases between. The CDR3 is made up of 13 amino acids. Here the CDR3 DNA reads TGTGCCAGTAGTATGAGGGGGTCAACTGAAGCTTTCTTT. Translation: CASSMRGSTEAFF.

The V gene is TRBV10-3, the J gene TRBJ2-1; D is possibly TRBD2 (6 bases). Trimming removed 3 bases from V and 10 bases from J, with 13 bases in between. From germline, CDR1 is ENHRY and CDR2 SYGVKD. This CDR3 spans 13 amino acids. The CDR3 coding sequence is TGTGCCATCAGTGACAGGGACTCTGGGGAGCAGTTCTTC. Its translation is CAISDRDSGEQFF.

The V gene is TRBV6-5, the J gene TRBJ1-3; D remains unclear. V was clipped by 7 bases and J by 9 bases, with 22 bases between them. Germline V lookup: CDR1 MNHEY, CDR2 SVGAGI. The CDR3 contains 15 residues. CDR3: CASTEKGPGGGTIYF. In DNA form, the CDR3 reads TGTGCCAGCACAGAGAAAGGACCGGGAGGAGGCACCATATATTTT.

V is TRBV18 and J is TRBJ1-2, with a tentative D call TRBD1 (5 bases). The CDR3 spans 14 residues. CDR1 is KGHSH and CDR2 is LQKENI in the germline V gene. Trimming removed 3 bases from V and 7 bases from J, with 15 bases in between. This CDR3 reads CASSPALGGPGYTF. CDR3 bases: TGTGCCAGCTCACCCGCCCTGGGGGGTCCTGGCTACACCTTC.

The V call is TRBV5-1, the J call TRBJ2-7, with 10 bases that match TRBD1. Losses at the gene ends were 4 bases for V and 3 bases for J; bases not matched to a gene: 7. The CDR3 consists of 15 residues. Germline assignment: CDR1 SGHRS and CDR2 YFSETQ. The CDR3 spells CASSRGGQGFYEQYF. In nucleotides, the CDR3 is TGCGCCAGCAGCCGCGGGGGACAGGGGTTCTACGAGCAGTACTTC.

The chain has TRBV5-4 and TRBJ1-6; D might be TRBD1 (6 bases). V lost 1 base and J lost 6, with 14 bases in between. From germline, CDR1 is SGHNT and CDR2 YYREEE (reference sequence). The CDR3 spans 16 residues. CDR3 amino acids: CASSLKSTGPNSPLHF. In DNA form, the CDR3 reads TGTGCCAGCAGCTTGAAGTCGACAGGCCCTAATTCACCCCTCCACTTT.

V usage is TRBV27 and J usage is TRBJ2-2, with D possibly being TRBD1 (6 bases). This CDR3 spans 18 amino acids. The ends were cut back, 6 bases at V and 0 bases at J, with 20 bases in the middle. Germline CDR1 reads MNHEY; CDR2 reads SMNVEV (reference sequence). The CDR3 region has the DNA TGTGCCAGCAGGGGTGACAGGCTGTTAGAACCGAACACCGGGGAGCTGTTTTTT. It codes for CASRGDRLLEPNTGELFF.

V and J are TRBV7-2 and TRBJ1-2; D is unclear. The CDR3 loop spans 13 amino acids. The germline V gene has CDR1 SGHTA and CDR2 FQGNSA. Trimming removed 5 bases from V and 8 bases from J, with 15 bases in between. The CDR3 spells CASSPDGGKGYTF. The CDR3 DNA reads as TGTGCCAGCAGCCCGGACGGAGGGAAAGGCTACACCTTC.